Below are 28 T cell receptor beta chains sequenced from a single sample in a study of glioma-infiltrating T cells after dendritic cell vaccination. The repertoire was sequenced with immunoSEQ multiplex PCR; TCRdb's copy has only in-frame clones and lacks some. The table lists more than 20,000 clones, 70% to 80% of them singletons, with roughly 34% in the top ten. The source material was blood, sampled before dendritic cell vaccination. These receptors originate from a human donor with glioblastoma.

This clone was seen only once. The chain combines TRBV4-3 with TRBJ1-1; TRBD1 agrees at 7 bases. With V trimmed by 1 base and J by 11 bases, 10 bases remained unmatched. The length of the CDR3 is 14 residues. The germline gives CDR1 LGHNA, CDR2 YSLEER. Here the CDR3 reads CASSQGETGYVAFF. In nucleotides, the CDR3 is TGCGCCAGCAGCCAAGGGGAGACAGGGTACGTGGCTTTCTTT.

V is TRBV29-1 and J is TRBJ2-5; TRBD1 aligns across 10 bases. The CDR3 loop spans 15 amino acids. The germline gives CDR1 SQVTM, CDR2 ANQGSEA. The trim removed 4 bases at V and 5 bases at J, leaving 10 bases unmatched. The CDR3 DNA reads TGCAGCGTTGTAACGGGACAGGGGAAGGTCGAGACCCAGTACTTC. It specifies CSVVTGQGKVETQYF.

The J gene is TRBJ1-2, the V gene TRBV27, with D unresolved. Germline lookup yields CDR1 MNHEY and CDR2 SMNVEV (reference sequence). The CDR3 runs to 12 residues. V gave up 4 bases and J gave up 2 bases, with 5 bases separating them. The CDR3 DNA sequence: TGTGCCAGCAGTTCCCGGAACTATGGCTACACCTTC. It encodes CASSSRNYGYTF.

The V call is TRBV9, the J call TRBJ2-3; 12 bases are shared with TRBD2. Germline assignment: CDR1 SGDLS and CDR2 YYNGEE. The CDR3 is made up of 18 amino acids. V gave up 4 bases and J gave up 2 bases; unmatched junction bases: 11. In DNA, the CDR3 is TGTGCCAGCAGCATAGCCCCAGGACTAGCGGGGTACACAGATACGCAGTATTTT. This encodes CASSIAPGLAGYTDTQYF.

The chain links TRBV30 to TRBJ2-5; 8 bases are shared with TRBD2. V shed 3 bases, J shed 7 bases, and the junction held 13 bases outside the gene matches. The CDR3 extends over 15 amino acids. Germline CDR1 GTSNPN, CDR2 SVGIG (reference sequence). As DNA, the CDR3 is TGTGCCTGGAGGGGGGAGCGGGAGATTAGAGGGACCCAGTACTTC. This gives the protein CAWRGEREIRGTQYF.

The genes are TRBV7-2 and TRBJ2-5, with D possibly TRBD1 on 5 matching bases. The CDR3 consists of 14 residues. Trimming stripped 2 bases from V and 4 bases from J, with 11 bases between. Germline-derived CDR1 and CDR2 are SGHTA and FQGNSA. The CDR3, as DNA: TGTGCCAGCAGCTTACTCCAGGGTGGAGAGACCCAGTACTTC. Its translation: CASSLLQGGETQYF. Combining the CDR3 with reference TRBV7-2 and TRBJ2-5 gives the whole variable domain GAGVSQSPSNKVTEKGKDVELRCDPISGHTALYWYRQSLGQGLEFLIYFQGNSAPDKSGLPSDRFSAERTGGSVSTLTIQRTQQEDSAVYLCASSLLQGGETQYFGPGTRLLVL.

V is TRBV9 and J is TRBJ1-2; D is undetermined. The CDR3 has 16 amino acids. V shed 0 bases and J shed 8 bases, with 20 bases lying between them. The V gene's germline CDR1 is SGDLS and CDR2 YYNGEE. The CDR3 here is CASSVATEVRVDGYTF. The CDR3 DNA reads TGTGCCAGCAGCGTAGCTACGGAAGTGAGGGTAGACGGCTACACCTTC. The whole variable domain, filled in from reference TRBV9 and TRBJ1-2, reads DSGVTQTPKHLITATGQRVTLRCSPRSGDLSVYWYQQSLDQGLQFLIQYYNGEERAKGNILERFSAQQFPDLHSELNLSSLELGDSALYFCASSVATEVRVDGYTFGSGTRLTVV.

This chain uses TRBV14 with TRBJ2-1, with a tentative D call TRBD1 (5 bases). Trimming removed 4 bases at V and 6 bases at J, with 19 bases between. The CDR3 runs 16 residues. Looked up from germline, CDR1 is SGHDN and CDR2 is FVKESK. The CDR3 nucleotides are TGTGCCAGCAGCCGAGTTACAGGCGCCCCGAGCAATGAGCAGTTCTTC. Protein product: CASSRVTGAPSNEQFF.

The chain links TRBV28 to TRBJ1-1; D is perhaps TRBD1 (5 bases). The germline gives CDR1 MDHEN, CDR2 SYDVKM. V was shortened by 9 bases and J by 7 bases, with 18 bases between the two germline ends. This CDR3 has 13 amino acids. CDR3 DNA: TGTGCCAGTCGAAGGGGTATCACAGGTGAAGCTTTCTTT. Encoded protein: CASRRGITGEAFF.

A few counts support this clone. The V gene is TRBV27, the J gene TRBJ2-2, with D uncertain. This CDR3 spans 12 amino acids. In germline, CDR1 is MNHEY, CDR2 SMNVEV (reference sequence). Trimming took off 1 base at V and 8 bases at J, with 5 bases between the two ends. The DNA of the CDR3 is TGTGCCAGCAGTTTATTTCAGGGGGAGCTGTTTTTT. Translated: CASSLFQGELFF.

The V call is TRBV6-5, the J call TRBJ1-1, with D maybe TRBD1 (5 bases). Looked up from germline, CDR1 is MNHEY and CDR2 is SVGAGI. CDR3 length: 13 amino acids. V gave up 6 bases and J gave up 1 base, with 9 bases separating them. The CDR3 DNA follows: TGTGCCAGCAGATTAGGACAGAACACTGAAGCTTTCTTT. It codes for CASRLGQNTEAFF.

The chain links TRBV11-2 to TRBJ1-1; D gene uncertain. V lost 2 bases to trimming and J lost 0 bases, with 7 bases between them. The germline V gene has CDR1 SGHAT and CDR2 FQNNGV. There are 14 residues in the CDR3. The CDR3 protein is CASSLIQMNTEAFF. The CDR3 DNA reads TGTGCCAGCAGCTTAATACAGATGAACACTGAAGCTTTCTTT.

CDR3 loop: CASSSSGKAQYF. In DNA, the CDR3 is TGTGCCAGCAGCTCGAGCGGGAAGGCGCAGTATTTT. The rearrangement joins TRBV7-9 to TRBJ2-3; TRBD2 matches 7 bases. Per germline, CDR1 SEHNR and CDR2 FQNEAQ (reference sequence). The CDR3 length is 12 residues. Trimming removed 4 bases from V and 10 bases from J; junction bases left unmatched: 5.

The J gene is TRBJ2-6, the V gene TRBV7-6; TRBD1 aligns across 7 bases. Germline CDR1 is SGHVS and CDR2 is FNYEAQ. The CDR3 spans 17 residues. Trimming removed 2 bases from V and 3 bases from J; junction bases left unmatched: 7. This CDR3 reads CASSLPARGSGANVLTF. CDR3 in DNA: TGTGCCAGCAGCTTACCGGCCAGGGGGAGTGGGGCCAACGTCCTGACTTTC.

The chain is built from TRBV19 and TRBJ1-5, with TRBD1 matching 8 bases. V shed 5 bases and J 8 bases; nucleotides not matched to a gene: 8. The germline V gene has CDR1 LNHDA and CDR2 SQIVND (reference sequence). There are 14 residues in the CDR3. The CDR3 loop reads CASSFAGGIEPQHF. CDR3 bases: TGTGCCAGTAGTTTCGCAGGGGGCATTGAGCCCCAGCATTTT.

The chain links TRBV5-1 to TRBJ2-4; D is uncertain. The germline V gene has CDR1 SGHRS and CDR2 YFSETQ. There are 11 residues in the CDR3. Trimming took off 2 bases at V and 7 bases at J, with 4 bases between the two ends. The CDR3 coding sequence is TGCGCCAGCAGCTTAAGCAACATTCAGTACTTC. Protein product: CASSLSNIQYF.

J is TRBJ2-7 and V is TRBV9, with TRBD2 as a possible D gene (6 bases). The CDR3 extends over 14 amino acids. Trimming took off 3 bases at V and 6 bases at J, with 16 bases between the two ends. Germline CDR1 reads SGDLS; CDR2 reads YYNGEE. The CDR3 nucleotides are TGTGCCAGCAGCGCCCCCAGGCGGGAACGCGAGCAGTACTTC. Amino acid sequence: CASSAPRREREQYF.

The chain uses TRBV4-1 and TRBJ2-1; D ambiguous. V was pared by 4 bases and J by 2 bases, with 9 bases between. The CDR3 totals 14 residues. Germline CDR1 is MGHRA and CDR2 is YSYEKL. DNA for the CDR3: TGCGCCAGCAGCCCCGAGGAGCCCTACAATGAGCAGTTCTTC. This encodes CASSPEEPYNEQFF.

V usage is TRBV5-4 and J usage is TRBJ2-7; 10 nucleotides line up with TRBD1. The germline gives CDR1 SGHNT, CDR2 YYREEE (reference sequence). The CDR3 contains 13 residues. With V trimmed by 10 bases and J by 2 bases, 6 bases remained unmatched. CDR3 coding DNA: TGTGCCTCTGGGACAGGGGTTCCCTACGAGCAGTACTTC. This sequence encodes CASGTGVPYEQYF. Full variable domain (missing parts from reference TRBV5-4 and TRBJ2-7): ETGVTQSPTHLIKTRGQQVTLRCSSQSGHNTVSWYQQALGQGPQFIFQYYREEENGRGNFPPRFSGLQFPNYSSELNVNALELDDSALYLCASGTGVPYEQYFGPGTRLTVT.

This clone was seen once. In DNA, the CDR3 is TGTGCCAGCAGCTCGACCGGGAACTGGGGTGAAAAACTGTTTTTT. Its protein product is CASSSTGNWGEKLFF. The rearrangement links TRBV7-9 to TRBJ1-4, with D uncertain. This CDR3 is built from 15 residues. Trimming left V 4 bases short and J 7 bases short, with 16 bases between. CDR1 and CDR2 (germline): SEHNR, FQNEAQ (reference sequence).

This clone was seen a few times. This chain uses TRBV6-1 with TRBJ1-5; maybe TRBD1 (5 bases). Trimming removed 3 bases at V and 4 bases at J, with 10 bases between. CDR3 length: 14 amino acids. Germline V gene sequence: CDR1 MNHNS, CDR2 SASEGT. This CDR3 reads CASSEPRANQPQHF. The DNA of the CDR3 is TGTGCCAGCAGTGAGCCCAGGGCGAATCAGCCCCAGCATTTT.

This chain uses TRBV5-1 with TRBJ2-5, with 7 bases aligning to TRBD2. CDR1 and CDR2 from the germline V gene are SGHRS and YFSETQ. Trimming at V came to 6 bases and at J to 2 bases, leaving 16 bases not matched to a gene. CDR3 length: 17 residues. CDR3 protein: CASTGRFPGEGQETQYF. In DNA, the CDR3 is TGCGCCAGCACCGGGAGGTTTCCGGGAGAGGGGCAAGAGACCCAGTACTTC.

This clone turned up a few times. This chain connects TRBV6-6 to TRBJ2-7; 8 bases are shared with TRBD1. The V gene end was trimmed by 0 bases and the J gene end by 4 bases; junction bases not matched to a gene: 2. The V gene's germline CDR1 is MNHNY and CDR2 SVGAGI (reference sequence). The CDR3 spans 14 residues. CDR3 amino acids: CASSYSQGAYEQYF. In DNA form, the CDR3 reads TGTGCCAGCAGTTACTCCCAGGGGGCGTACGAGCAGTACTTC.

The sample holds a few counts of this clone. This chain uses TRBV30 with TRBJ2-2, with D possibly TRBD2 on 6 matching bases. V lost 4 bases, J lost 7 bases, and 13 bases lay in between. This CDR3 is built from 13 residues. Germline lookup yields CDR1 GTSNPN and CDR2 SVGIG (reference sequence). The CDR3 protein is CAWTPAGIGELFF. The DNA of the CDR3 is TGTGCCTGGACCCCCGCGGGGATCGGGGAGCTGTTTTTT.

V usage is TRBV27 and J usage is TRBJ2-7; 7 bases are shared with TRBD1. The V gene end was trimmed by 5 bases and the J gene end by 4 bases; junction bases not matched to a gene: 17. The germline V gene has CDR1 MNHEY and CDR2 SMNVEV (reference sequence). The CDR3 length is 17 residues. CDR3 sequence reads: CASSPPYLRDRPYEQYF. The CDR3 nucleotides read TGTGCCAGCAGTCCCCCCTACCTCCGGGACAGACCATACGAGCAGTACTTC.

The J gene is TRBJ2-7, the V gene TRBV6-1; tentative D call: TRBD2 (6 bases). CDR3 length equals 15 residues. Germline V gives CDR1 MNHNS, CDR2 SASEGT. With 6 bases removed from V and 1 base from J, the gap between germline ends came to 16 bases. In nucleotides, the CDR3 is TGTGCCAGCAGGCCGACGGGAGCGTCATCCTACGAGCAGTACTTC. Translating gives CASRPTGASSYEQYF.

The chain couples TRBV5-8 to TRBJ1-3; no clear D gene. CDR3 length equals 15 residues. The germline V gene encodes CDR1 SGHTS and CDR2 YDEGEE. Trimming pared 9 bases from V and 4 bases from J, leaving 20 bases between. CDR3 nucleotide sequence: TGTGCCACCAGGAGCGGGTCCCCTGGAGGAAACACCATATATTTT. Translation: CATRSGSPGGNTIYF.

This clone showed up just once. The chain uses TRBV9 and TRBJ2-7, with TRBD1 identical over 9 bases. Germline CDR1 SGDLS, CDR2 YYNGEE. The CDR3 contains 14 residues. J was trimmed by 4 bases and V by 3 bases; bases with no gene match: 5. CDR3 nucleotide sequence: TGTGCCAGCAGCGCCCGCGGGACAGGGTACGAGCAGTACTTC. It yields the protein CASSARGTGYEQYF.